The source of this TCR beta chain is a study of identical twins (dated by TCRdb to about 2016). About the full investigation: To test whether fetal clonotypes persist, the study used deep sequencing on TCR alpha and beta repertoires from monozygotic twins, unrelated adults of various ages, and cord blood. Replicate twin experiments were performed at different times using different library preparation protocols to rule out contamination. Study-wide conclusions, independent of this receptor: Invariant T cells such as MAIT and iNKT could partly confound zero-insertion analyses, though diverse VJ usage argued against this for most clonotypes. Because the same donors could not be followed over many years, the conclusions relied on cross-sectional statistical analysis. In beta out-of-frame sequences, excess twin sharing was weaker, because having fewer shared sequences lowered the signal-to-noise ratio. Abundant cord blood beta clonotypes had fewer insertions, young adult naive repertoires showed a similar but weaker trend, and memory repertoires showed no such trend. Out-of-frame TCR alpha sharing in monozygotic twins was systematically underestimated by recombination models, whereas sharing between unrelated individuals was in agreement with the recombination models. Compared with coincidental sharing between unrelated individuals, an excess of low generation-probability sequences was observed among out-of-frame TCR alpha sequences shared between twins.

All donors were healthy Caucasians. Three pairs of female monozygotic twins, all aged about 18 to 30 years, were included in the twin cohort. Positive isolation kits from Invitrogen were used to isolate CD4+ and CD8+ T cell populations. The library was prepared using 5' RACE. The reads were generated on an Illumina HiSeq 2000. Template switching introduced a universal primer binding site; the final cDNA contained a unique molecular identifier, enabling accurate counting of TCR cDNA molecules. First-strand cDNA for TCR alpha and beta chains was synthesized from specific primers in the conserved constant-segment region. To control for contamination, each cDNA library was double barcoded with a SMART-Mk sample barcode plus Illumina barcodes. TruSeq adapter sequences along with Illumina sample barcodes were introduced in two successive PCR steps. The Illumina HiSeq platform was used with custom primers to sequence TCR alpha and beta cDNA libraries. In the original analysis: Raw reads were processed with MiGEC to extract unique molecular identifiers, and MiXCR was used to determine CDR3 positions. Recombination models were inferred per individual with the repgenHMM and IGoR tools using an EM algorithm. Shared clonotypes were analyzed with the tcR package in R, and sharing was normalized by the product of cloneset sizes. Out-of-frame nonproductive sequences were analyzed to study raw recombination free of thymic and clonal selection effects. TCRdb took the public reads, trimmed them with fastp at Q25, ran MiXCR for clone calling and kept in-frame beta chains. Merged by CDR3 protein, the rows form single entries marked with the most common genes and DNA. TCRdb's processing, not the study's, gives the V and J calls here. The sample table records about 530,000 distinct CDR3 sequences; about 22% of these occur just once. Approximately 0.52% of the sample is held by the ten biggest clonotypes.

After removal of 4 bases from V and 4 bases from J, the junction retains 1 base not matched to a gene. Via the germline V gene, CDR1 is MNHNS and CDR2 SASEGT. Including the terminal cysteine and phenylalanine, the CDR3 comprises 13 residues. Only the CDR3 region is kept as DNA, spanning 39 bases read in frame from base 1. This clonotype was found a few times. The specificity of this receptor is unknown. Qualities for individual bases were not recorded, and no much larger clone is one base off. The same data also went into a second study, on yellow fever vaccine responses in identical twins. That second report states: The T cell response to vaccination in identical twins was reported by the authors to appear partly convergent and partly personalized. In identical twins, the study followed T cell clones that responded to the vaccine with precision.

Specimen: CD4+ T cells sorted from blood. The source is a woman between 18 and 29 years old in good health. The chain is assembled from TRBV6-1 and TRBJ2-3; 8 central nucleotides agree with TRBD1. CDR3 region: CASSVDRADTQYF. The DNA sequence reads TGTGCCAGCAGTGTGGACAGGGCAGATACGCAGTATTTT.